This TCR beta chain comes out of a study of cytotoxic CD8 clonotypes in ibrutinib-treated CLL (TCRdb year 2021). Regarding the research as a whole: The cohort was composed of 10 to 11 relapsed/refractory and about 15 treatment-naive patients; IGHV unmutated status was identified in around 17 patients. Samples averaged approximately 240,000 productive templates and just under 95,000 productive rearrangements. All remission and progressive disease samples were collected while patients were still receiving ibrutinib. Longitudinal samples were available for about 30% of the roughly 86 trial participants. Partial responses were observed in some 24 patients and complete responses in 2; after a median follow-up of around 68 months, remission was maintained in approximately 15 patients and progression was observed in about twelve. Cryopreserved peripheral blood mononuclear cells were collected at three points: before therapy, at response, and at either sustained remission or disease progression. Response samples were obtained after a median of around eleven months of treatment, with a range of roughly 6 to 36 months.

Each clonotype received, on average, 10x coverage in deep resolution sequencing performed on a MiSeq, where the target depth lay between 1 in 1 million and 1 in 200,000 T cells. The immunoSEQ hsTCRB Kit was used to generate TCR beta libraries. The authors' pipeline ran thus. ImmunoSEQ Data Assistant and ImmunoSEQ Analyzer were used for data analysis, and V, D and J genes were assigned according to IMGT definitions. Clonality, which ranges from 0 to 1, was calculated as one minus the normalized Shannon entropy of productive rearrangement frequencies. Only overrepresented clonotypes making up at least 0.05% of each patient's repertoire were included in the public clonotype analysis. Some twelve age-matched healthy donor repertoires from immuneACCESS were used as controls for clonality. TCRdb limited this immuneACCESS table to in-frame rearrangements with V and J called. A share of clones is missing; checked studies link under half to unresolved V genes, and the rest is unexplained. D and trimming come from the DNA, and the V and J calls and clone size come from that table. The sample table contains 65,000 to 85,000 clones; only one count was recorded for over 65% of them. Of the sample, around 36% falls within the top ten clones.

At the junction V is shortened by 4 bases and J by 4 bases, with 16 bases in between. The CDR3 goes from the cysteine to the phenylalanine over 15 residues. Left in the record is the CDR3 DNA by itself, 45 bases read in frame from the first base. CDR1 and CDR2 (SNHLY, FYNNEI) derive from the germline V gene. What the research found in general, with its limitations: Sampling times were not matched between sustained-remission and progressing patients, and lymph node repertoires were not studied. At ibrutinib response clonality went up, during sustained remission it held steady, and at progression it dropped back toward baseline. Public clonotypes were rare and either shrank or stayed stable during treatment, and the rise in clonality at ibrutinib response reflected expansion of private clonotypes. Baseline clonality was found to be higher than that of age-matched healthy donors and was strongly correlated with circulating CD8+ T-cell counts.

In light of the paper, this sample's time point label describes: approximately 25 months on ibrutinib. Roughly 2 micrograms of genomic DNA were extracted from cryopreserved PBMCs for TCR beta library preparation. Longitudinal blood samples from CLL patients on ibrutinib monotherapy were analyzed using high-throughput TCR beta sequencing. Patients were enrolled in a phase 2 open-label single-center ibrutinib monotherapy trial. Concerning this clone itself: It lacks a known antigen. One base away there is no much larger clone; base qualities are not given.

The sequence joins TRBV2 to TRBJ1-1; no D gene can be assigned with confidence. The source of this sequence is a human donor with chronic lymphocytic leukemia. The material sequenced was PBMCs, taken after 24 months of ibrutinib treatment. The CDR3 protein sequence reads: CASSGGFRLGTEAFF. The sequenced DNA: TGTGCCAGCAGTGGGGGTTTTCGGTTGGGCACTGAAGCTTTCTTT.